The 24 T cell receptor beta chains in this list originate from one sample, sequenced in a study of prognosis after radiotherapy for stage I lung cancer. From genomic DNA, TCR beta CDR3 was amplified by two-round multiplex PCR. Amplification in first-round PCR relied on primers specific to each TRBV and TRBJ gene. TCRdb processed the multiplex PCR reads anew with MiXCR; each CDR3 protein has one entry. This repertoire shows 25,000 to 30,000 distinct CDR3 sequences, roughly 30% found once; its top ten account for roughly 12%. The sample here was PBMCs, taken before or after stereotactic body radiation therapy (not recorded which). The source of these receptors is a donor aged 50 or older with non-small cell lung cancer.

The V and J genes are TRBV7-9 and TRBJ2-7; D is unclear. The CDR3 has 12 amino acids. Trimming removed 4 bases from V and 5 bases from J, with 9 bases in between. CDR1 is SEHNR, CDR2 FQNEAQ, per germline (reference sequence). CDR3 in amino acids: CASSSGSNEQYF. The CDR3 nucleotides are TGTGCCAGCAGCTCCGGTAGCAACGAGCAGTACTTC.

The table lists this clonotype with many counts. J is TRBJ2-5 and V is TRBV28; D is uncertain. Germline V lookup: CDR1 MDHEN, CDR2 SYDVKM. Trimming shortened V by 8 bases and J by 7 bases, and 11 bases separated the two germline ends. This CDR3 has 11 amino acids. CDR3 sequence: CASGRLGTQYF. Written as DNA, the CDR3 is TGTGCCAGCGGGCGGTTGGGGACCCAGTACTTC. Filled out from reference TRBV28 and TRBJ2-5, the complete variable domain reads DVKVTQSSRYLVKRTGEKVFLECVQDMDHENMFWYRQDPGLGLRLIYFSYDVKMKEKGDIPEGYSVSREKKERFSLILESASTNQTSMYLCASGRLGTQYFGPGTRLLVL.

Ten or more counts support this clonotype. The rearrangement joins TRBV27 to TRBJ1-5, with a weak D call TRBD1 (5 bases). The CDR3 spans 14 residues. Germline V gene sequence: CDR1 MNHEY, CDR2 SMNVEV (reference sequence). The CDR3 bases are TGTCCTCAGTACGGGGGACTGAGCAATCAGCCCCAGCATTTT. Translated: CPQYGGLSNQPQHF.

As regards this clonotype: A read error may explain this, as a much larger clone is one base away. The rearrangement joins TRBV3-1 to TRBJ2-6, with D possibly called TRBD1 or TRBD2 (6 bases each). The V end lost 7 bases, the J end lost 1 base, and 11 bases lay between the germline ends. The germline V gene encodes CDR1 LGHDT and CDR2 YNNKEL (reference sequence). The CDR3 loop spans 15 amino acids. The CDR3 nucleotides are TGTGCCAGCAACCTAGGGGGGTCTGGGGCCAACGTCCTGACTTTC. It is translated as CASNLGGSGANVLTF.

This clonotype was seen repeatedly, ten times or more. The chain links TRBV4-1 to TRBJ1-2; D may be TRBD1 (5 bases). The CDR3 has 15 residues. Trimming removed 4 bases from V and 0 bases from J, with 12 bases in between. Germline CDR1 MGHRA, CDR2 YSYEKL. The CDR3 DNA follows: TGCGCCAGCAGCCGAGGACAATTCTCTAACTATGGCTACACCTTC. Translation: CASSRGQFSNYGYTF.

This clonotype was detected ten times or more. This chain links TRBV5-1 with TRBJ1-4; the D gene is possibly TRBD1 (5 bases). Per germline, CDR1 SGHRS and CDR2 YFSETQ. This CDR3 comprises 16 residues. V was cut by 0 bases and J by 7 bases, with 16 bases left in between. CDR3 in DNA: TGCGCCAGCAGCTTGGGGACACGTGGAGGTGGTGAAAAACTGTTTTTT. Residues: CASSLGTRGGGEKLFF.

This clonotype was counted ten times or more. The chain combines TRBV5-1 with TRBJ2-3, with a possible D match to TRBD2 (6 bases). CDR1 and CDR2 from the germline V gene are SGHRS and YFSETQ. V was shortened by 4 bases and J by 0 bases, with 15 bases between the two germline ends. This CDR3 spans 16 amino acids. CDR3 sequence (DNA): TGCGCCAGCAGCCCTGGGAGGCAGCCTAGCACAGATACGCAGTATTTT. Translated: CASSPGRQPSTDTQYF.

This clonotype came up many times. The chain employs TRBV6-5 and TRBJ2-7, with 8 bases that match TRBD1. With 0 bases clipped from V and 1 base from J, the junction kept 8 bases outside the gene matches. Germline CDR1 reads MNHEY; CDR2 reads SVGAGI. The CDR3 is made up of 17 amino acids. This chain's CDR3 is CASSYSRSRTGSYEQYF. The CDR3 DNA reads as TGTGCCAGCAGTTACTCGAGGAGCCGGACAGGGTCCTACGAGCAGTACTTC.

V is TRBV6-2 or TRBV6-3 and J is TRBJ2-7; unclear D gene. The CDR3 has 15 amino acids. From germline, CDR1 is MNHEY and CDR2 SVGEGT. The V and J ends lost 7 bases and 6 bases respectively, with 22 bases between them. CDR3 DNA sequence: TGTGCCAGCAATAAAGGGCCAGGCCTTGATAGCGAGCAGTACTTC. It is translated as CASNKGPGLDSEQYF.

This clonotype has more than one count but fewer than ten. This probably arose from a read error, given a far larger clone one base away. V is TRBV6-6 and J is TRBJ1-6, with D uncertain. Trimming cost V 0 bases and J 0 bases, with 12 bases left between them. CDR3 length: 18 residues. CDR1 is MNHNY, CDR2 SVGAGI, per germline (reference sequence). The chain's CDR3 is CASSYSASGSSYNSPLHF. The CDR3 coding sequence is TGTGCCAGCAGTTACTCGGCTTCGGGAAGCTCCTATAATTCACCCCTCCACTTT.

This clonotype has ten or more counts. The chain combines TRBV9 with TRBJ2-3; D possibly corresponds to TRBD1 (6 bases). Per germline, CDR1 SGDLS and CDR2 YYNGEE. The CDR3 loop spans 18 amino acids. Trimming stripped 2 bases from V and 0 bases from J, with 19 bases between. CDR3 DNA: TGTGCCAGCAGCGTCAGTAGGGTGAGAAGGGGGAGCACAGATACGCAGTATTTT. Translated, it gives CASSVSRVRRGSTDTQYF.

This clonotype was observed a single time. A read error may account for a junction end that differs from germline. The V call is TRBV4-1, the J call TRBJ1-2; 7 nucleotides line up with TRBD1. Germline CDR1 reads MGHRA; CDR2 reads YSYEKL. The CDR3 sequence is 11 residues long. CDR3 in DNA: TGCCCCAGCAGCGACAGGGCTGGCTACGCCTTC. Protein: CPSSDRAGYAF.

The chain employs TRBV6-4 and TRBJ2-3; D unresolved. This CDR3 has 15 amino acids. The germline V gene has CDR1 MRHNA and CDR2 SNTAGT. V was clipped by 3 bases and J by 2 bases, with 12 bases between them. The chain's CDR3 is CASSEVVENTDTQYF. CDR3 nucleotides: TGTGCCAGCAGTGAAGTAGTCGAGAACACAGATACGCAGTATTTT.

The chain carries TRBV7-9 and TRBJ1-4, with 10 bases lining up with TRBD1. The CDR3 is 17 residues long. CDR1 and CDR2 from the germline V gene are SEHNR and FQNEAQ (reference sequence). The junction had 12 bases not matched to a gene; V was cut back by 6 bases and J by 5 bases. The CDR3 bases are TGTGCCAGCAGAGGATCGACTCGGGGACAGGGGAATGAAAAACTGTTTTTT. Residues: CASRGSTRGQGNEKLFF. Together with reference TRBV7-9 and TRBJ1-4, the CDR3 gives the full variable domain: DTGVSQNPRHKITKRGQNVTFRCDPISEHNRLYWYRQTLGQGPEFLTYFQNEAQLEKSRLLSDRFSAERPKGSFSTLEIQRTEQGDSAMYLCASRGSTRGQGNEKLFFGSGTQLSVL.

This rearrangement joins TRBV7-9 to TRBJ2-5; D possibly corresponds to TRBD1 (6 bases). The V end lost 3 bases, the J end lost 2 bases, and 34 bases lay between the germline ends. Germline V gene sequence: CDR1 SEHNR, CDR2 FQNEAQ (reference sequence). The CDR3 sequence is 22 residues long. CDR3 DNA: TGTGCCAGCAGCTTCAGCGCTCTGGGTGGGGGCCAGACCGTGGGGTCACAAGAGACCCAGTACTTC. Translation gives CASSFSALGGGQTVGSQETQYF.

This clonotype was counted at least ten times. This chain joins TRBV11-2 and TRBJ2-7; D remains ambiguous. This CDR3 is built from 13 residues. CDR1 SGHAT and CDR2 FQNNGV come from the germline V gene. V was pared by 3 bases and J by 2 bases, with 8 bases between. CDR3 amino acids: CASSLSSTYEQYF. The CDR3 DNA reads as TGTGCCAGCAGCTTGTCATCAACCTACGAGCAGTACTTC.

In this sample, this clonotype turned up many times. The chain links TRBV7-2 to TRBJ1-2; D gene uncertain. Germline V CDR1 and CDR2: SGHTA, FQGNSA. Trimming left V 5 bases short and J 5 bases short, with 3 bases between. The CDR3 covers 10 residues. The chain's CDR3 is CASSLYGYTF. The CDR3 region has the DNA TGTGCCAGCAGCCTGTATGGCTACACCTTC.

This clonotype has ten or more counts. The rearrangement uses TRBV11-1 and TRBJ2-7; D uncertain. This CDR3 is built from 13 residues. Trimming stripped 5 bases from V and 6 bases from J, with 14 bases between. Germline V gene sequence: CDR1 SGHAT, CDR2 FQDESV (reference sequence). The CDR3 sequence: CASSGRLDGEQYF. CDR3 bases: TGTGCCAGCAGCGGACGACTGGACGGCGAGCAGTACTTC.

This clonotype was recorded at least ten times. The chain employs TRBV30 and TRBJ2-2; D may be TRBD2 (6 bases). This CDR3 contains 15 residues. CDR1 and CDR2 from the germline V gene are GTSNPN and SVGIG (reference sequence). Trimming took off 3 bases at V and 0 bases at J, with 11 bases between the two ends. CDR3 nucleotides: TGTGCCTGGAGGGAGGGGATAGCGAACACCGGGGAGCTGTTTTTT. This codes for CAWREGIANTGELFF.

The chain has TRBV18 and TRBJ2-7; 8 nucleotides line up with TRBD1. This CDR3 has 15 residues. V was pared by 3 bases and J by 2 bases, with 6 bases of the junction left unmatched. Germline lookup yields CDR1 KGHSH and CDR2 LQKENI. The CDR3 DNA follows: TGTGCCAGCTCACCCGGGACAGGAGAACCCTACGAGCAGTACTTC. Translated: CASSPGTGEPYEQYF.

The count of this clonotype is one. The chain uses TRBV6-2 or TRBV6-3 and TRBJ1-2; D not certain. The CDR3 totals 14 residues. The germline V gene has CDR1 MNHEY and CDR2 SVGEGT. Trimming left V 7 bases short and J 2 bases short, with 14 bases between. The CDR3 DNA reads as TGTGCCAGCAATGAAGGGAACAGAAACTATGGCTACACCTTC. It yields the protein CASNEGNRNYGYTF.

This clonotype was recorded many times. V and J are TRBV2 and TRBJ2-1, with 8 bases lining up with TRBD2. Germline values: CDR1 SNHLY, CDR2 FYNNEI. CDR3 length equals 14 residues. Trimming took 5 bases from V and 9 from J; bases not matched to a gene: 9. This CDR3 is CASSTSGIGGEQFF. The CDR3 nucleotides read TGTGCCAGCAGTACTAGCGGCATTGGGGGTGAGCAGTTCTTC.

At least ten counts were recorded for this clonotype. The V and J genes are TRBV7-3 and TRBJ2-3; the D is unclear. Germline CDR1 is SGHTA and CDR2 is FQGTGA. The V end was cut by 1 base, the J end by 6 bases, with 14 bases between. The CDR3 has 15 residues. The DNA of the CDR3 is TGTGCCAGCAGCTTAAACAAAGGGTGTAATGATACGCAGTATTTT. It codes for CASSLNKGCNDTQYF.

Notes on this clonotype: Relative to the germline gene, one junction end is altered; a read error may explain this. The chain joins TRBV2 to TRBJ2-5; D not certain. The CDR3 consists of 15 residues. Germline V gene sequence: CDR1 SNHLY, CDR2 FYNNEI. The CDR3 nucleotides read TGTGCCAGCAGTGAACCCACATGGAATCAAGATACCCAGTACTTC. Amino acid sequence: CASSEPTWNQDTQYF.